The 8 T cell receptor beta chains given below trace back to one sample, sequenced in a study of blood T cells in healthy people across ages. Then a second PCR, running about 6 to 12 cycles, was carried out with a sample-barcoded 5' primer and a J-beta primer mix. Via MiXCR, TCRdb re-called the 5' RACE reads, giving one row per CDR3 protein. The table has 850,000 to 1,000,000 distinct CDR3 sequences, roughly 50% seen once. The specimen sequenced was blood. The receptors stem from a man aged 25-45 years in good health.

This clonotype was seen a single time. Here the CDR3 reads CASRRTSGELFF. CDR3 DNA sequence: TGTGCCAGCAGAAGGACTAGCGGGGAGCTGTTTTTT. The chain recombines TRBV6-2 or TRBV6-3 with TRBJ2-2, with 7 positions matching TRBD2. V trimming: 6 bases; J trimming: 7 bases; junction bases outside the gene matches: 2. CDR3 size: 12 residues. CDR1 is MNHEY, CDR2 SVGEGT, per germline.

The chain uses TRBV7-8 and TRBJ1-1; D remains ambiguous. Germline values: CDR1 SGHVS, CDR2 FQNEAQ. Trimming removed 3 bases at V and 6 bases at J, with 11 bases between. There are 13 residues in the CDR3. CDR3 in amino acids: CASSLPGLPEAFF. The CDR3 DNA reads TGTGCCAGCAGCTTGCCGGGCCTCCCTGAAGCTTTCTTT.

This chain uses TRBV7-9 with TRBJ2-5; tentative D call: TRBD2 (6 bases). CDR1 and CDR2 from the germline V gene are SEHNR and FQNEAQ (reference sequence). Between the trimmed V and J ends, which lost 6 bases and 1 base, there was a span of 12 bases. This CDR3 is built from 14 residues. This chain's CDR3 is CASSRLGTQETQYF. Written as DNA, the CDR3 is TGTGCCAGCAGTCGACTAGGGACCCAAGAGACCCAGTACTTC.

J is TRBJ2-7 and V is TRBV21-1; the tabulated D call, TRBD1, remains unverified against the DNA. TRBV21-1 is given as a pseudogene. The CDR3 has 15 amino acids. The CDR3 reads CASSESGDRGHEQYF. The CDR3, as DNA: TGTGCCAGCAGCGAATCCGGGGACAGGGGCCACGAGCAGTACTTC.

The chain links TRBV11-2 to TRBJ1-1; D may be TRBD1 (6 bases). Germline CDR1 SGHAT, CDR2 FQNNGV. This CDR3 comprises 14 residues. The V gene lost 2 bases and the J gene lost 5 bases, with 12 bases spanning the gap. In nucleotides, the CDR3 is TGTGCCAGCAGCTTACAAACAGGGCTTACTGAAGCTTTCTTT. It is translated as CASSLQTGLTEAFF. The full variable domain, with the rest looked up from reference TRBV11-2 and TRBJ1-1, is EAGVAQSPRYKIIEKRQSVAFWCNPISGHATLYWYQQILGQGPKLLIQFQNNGVVDDSQLPKDRFSAERLKGVDSTLKIQPAKLEDSAVYLCASSLQTGLTEAFFGQGTRLTVV.

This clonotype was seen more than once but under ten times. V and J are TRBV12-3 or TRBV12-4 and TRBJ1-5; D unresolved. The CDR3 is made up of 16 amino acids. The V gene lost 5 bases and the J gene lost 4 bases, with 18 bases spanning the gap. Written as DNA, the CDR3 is TGTGCCAGCAGTCCGTGGACCCCCTCGGGGAATCAGCCCCAGCATTTT. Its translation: CASSPWTPSGNQPQHF.

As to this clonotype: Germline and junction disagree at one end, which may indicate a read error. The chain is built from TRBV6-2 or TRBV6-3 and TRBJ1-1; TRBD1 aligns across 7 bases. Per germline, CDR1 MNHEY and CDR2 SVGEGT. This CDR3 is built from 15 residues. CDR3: CAGSRWAGGSAEAFF. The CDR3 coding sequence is TGTGCCGGCAGTAGATGGGCAGGGGGTAGCGCTGAAGCTTTCTTT.

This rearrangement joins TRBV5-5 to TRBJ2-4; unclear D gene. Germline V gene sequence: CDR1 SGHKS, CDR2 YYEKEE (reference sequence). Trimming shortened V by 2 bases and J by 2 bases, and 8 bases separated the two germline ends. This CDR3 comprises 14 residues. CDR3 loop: CASSFLPTKNIQYF. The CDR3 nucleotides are TGTGCCAGCAGCTTCCTCCCTACCAAAAACATTCAGTACTTC.